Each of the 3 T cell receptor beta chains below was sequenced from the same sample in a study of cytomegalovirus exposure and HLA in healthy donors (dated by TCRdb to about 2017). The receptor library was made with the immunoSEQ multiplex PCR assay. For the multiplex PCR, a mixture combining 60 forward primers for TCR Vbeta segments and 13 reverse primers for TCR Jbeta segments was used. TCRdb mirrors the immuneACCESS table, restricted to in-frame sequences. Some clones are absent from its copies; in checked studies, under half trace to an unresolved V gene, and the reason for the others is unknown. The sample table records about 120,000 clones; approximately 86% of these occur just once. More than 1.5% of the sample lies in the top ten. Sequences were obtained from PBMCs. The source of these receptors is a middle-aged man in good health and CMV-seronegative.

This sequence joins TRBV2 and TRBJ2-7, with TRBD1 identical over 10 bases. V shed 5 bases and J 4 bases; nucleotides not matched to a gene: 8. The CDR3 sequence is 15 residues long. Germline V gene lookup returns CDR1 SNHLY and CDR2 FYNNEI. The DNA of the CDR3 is TGTGCCAGCAGTTACCGAGGGACAGGGGAATACGAGCAGTACTTC. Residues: CASSYRGTGEYEQYF.

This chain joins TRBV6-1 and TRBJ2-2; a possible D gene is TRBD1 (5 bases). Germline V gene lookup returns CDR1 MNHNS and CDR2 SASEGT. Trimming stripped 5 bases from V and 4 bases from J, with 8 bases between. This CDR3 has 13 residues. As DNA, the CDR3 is TGTGCCAGCAGTCGACAGTTCACCGGGGAGCTGTTTTTT. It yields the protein CASSRQFTGELFF.

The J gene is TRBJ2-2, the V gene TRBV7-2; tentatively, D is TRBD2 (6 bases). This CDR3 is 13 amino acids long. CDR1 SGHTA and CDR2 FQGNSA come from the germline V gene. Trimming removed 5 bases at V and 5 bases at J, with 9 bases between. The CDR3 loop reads CASSPAGTGELFF. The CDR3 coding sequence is TGTGCCAGCAGCCCCGCGGGGACCGGGGAGCTGTTTTTT. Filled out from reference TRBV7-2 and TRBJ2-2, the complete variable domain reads GAGVSQSPSNKVTEKGKDVELRCDPISGHTALYWYRQSLGQGLEFLIYFQGNSAPDKSGLPSDRFSAERTGGSVSTLTIQRTQQEDSAVYLCASSPAGTGELFFGEGSRLTVL.